This T cell receptor beta chain was recovered during a study of technical replicates of blood from a handful of donors. Sequenced by immunoSEQ multiplex PCR; TCRdb stores in-frame clones only, minus some. The repertoire holds roughly 80,000 clones, with roughly 94% as singletons. Sample: T cells isolated from PBMCs. The source is a human donor in good health.

The CDR3 DNA reads TGTGCCAGCAGTGAAGCACAGGGGCGGGAAAAACTGTTTTTT. Translation: CASSEAQGREKLFF. The chain uses TRBV6-1 and TRBJ1-4, with 7 positions matching TRBD1. Germline V gives CDR1 MNHNS, CDR2 SASEGT. V trimming: 0 bases; J trimming: 8 bases; junction bases outside the gene matches: 3. This CDR3 has 14 amino acids.